Described below is a single T cell receptor beta chain sequence and its context. This clone has only a few counts. Which antigen it targets is not known. One base away there is no much larger clone; base qualities are not given. The sample is drawn from a study of cytomegalovirus exposure and HLA in healthy donors (dated by TCRdb to about 2017). Describing the broader study: An earlier analysis of approximately 640 of the donors reported about 250 Gb of sequence data and approximately 110 million unique TCR beta sequences from roughly 180 million T cells. A separate validation cohort of 100 to 150 different subjects was used in addition to the roughly 720-subject first cohort. Rather than drawing on any new phenotypic data, the later analysis identified candidate immune exposures from TCR beta sequences and the way those sequences occurred across donors. Four to six DR-DQ haplotypes were handled as single units for association and clustering, since linkage in the cohort was strong. On average, around 200,000 unique TCR beta nucleotide sequences were sequenced per donor among 398 genotyped donors of the cohort, with roughly 18% of those sequences being non-productive. To predict cytomegalovirus infection status, the study combined high-throughput TCR immunosequencing, statistical association of individual TCRs with disease status, and machine learning. The study profiled the T cell repertoires of approximately 700 subjects by immunosequencing and related them to cytomegalovirus serostatus. In a later genetic analysis, genome-wide SNP genotypes for about three fifths of the roughly 670 donors were used, and that subset was treated as a discovery cohort. Of the approximately 400 genotyped donors, about 80% fell in the genetic ancestry cluster associated with self-reported Caucasian donors. An early release that covered about 600 HLA-typed donors contained around 300 gigabases of sequencing data and tens of millions of unique TCR sequences. In a later analysis, previously published TCR beta repertoires from several hundred donors were re-analyzed and high-resolution HLA genotyping was added so that TCR occurrence patterns could be studied. The number of typed donors differed by locus: about 620-630 for A, B, C, DRB1 and DQB1; 522 for DQA1; around 610 for DPA1; and around 470 for DPB1. An earlier analysis of some 500 of the donors used high-throughput TCR beta sequencing to judge whether each TCR beta V gene segment behaved as functional or pseudogenic. Every repertoire in the discovery cohort had been generated on one and the same sequencing platform. Donor age, sex, ethnicity and CMV serostatus were compiled together with the repertoire data. HLA typing covered class I and class II loci at four-digit resolution. The study aimed to test whether cataloging public T cell receptors could reveal signatures of past pathogen exposure.

In total, over 600 healthy bone marrow donors made up the cohort. At the time of sampling, all cohort members were nominally healthy, though unrecorded immune exposures were likely present. The donor was CMV seropositive and was included in the group of some 290 seropositive cohort members. A peripheral blood sample was provided by each donor, and peripheral blood mononuclear cells were used for TCR beta sequencing. Genomic DNA extraction from the blood cell samples was performed with the Qiagen DNeasy Blood Extraction Kit. V and J lose 5 bases and 0 bases, and a span of 8 bases separates them. Via the germline V gene, CDR1 is MGHDK and CDR2 SYGVNS. Its CDR3 holds 13 amino acids, cysteine through phenylalanine. Only CDR3 DNA is held: 39 bases, read in frame from base 1. Library preparation used the immunoSEQ multiplex PCR assay. For the multiplex PCR, a mixture combining 60 forward primers for TCR Vbeta segments and 13 reverse primers for TCR Jbeta segments was used. The CDR3 region of rearranged TCR beta genes was amplified from genomic DNA with a multiplex PCR assay. Amplified TCR beta libraries were sequenced as 87-base-pair reads on the Illumina HiSeq System. In the original analysis: Across the roughly 700 repertoires, a later analysis counted some 80 million unique TCR beta chains, 8.5 million to 12 million of which were shared by at least two donors. Raw reads were error-corrected and collapsed into unique sequences with a nearest-neighbor algorithm that merged closely related sequences to remove PCR and sequencing errors. V, D and J gene segments were assigned by aligning CDR3 sequences to IMGT reference sequences. For a sequence to be retained, a match of at least six nucleotides was required to both a V gene segment and a J gene segment. A rearrangement was called productive if the CDR3 had no stop codons and remained in frame with V and J, and every other rearrangement was called non-productive. CDR3 was defined by IMGT convention, running from the second conserved V-encoded cysteine to the conserved J-encoded phenylalanine. In an earlier analysis of around 540 of the donors, sequences lacking an unambiguous match to a single V gene segment were excluded. An earlier analysis of over 450 of the donors classified V segments as functional when productive rearrangements were above 56.7% and as segregating when the standard deviation between donors was above 5%. A statistical classification framework was built to diagnose cytomegalovirus status from the catalog of TCR beta chain sequences. A later analysis assigned V and J genes by comparing TCR nucleotide sequences with IMGT/GENE-DB human TR gene sequences. In a later analysis, CDR3 sequences and most-parsimonious VDJ recombination scenarios were assigned using the TCRdist pipeline. In a later analysis, every TCR beta chain was defined by the combination of its CDR3 amino acid sequence and its V-gene family, and reads without a unique V-gene family were dropped. A later analysis removed roughly 590 highly shared, low-generation-probability nucleotide sequences to deal with suspected cross-contamination and a sequencing artifact. In a later analysis, a clonal expansion index was calculated for each public chain from normalized within-repertoire ranks of inferred template counts. In a later analysis, generation probabilities were computed with a VDJ recombination model fitted to out-of-frame rearrangements, and the resulting probabilities were checked against IGoR. In a later analysis, TCR-TCR, TCR-HLA and TCR-CMV co-occurrence was scored with hypergeometric tests, and a repertoire-size bias correction was applied to TCR pairs. To estimate false discovery rates, a later analysis permuted the HLA or CMV assignments 20 times. A later analysis grouped co-occurring TCRs with DBSCAN, adding TCRdist sequence similarity when clustering within HLA-allele-positive subsets. For co-occurrence clustering, repertoires with fewer than 30,000 or more than 120,000 public chains were excluded, along with about five repertoires with anomalous nucleotide sharing. This is the immuneACCESS table as TCRdb keeps it, with only in-frame sequences that have V and J called. A part of the clones is gone; compared with another copy, unresolved V genes explain less than half, and the rest is unexplained. D and trimming come from the DNA, and the V and J calls and clone size come from that table. The sample profile shows under 200,000 clones; more than 9.5% of them were found once. About 8% of the sample is held by the ten biggest clonotypes.

Overall results and qualifications from the work: Immune exposure information for the cohort was limited to CMV serostatus. A later analysis found that TCR association rates varied across HLA loci, with DRB1 alleles showing the most associated TCRs and HLA-C alleles the fewest. The study gave a list of 150 to 200 TCR beta chains associated with cytomegalovirus. In a later genetic analysis, fewer N-insertions in productive TCRs were reported among donors in an Asian-associated ancestry cluster than the approximately 630-donor mean. Three of the identified cytomegalovirus-associated TCR beta chains were confirmed in vitro to be specific for cytomegalovirus antigens. Cytomegalovirus status was reported to be diagnosed by the classifier with high specificity and sensitivity in both the original and validation cohorts. The earlier analysis of nearly 600 of the donors excluded around 17 rarely observed V segments, including chromosome 9 orphons, because counts were too low. The cohort was sequenced for TCR beta chains only, and without alpha or paired-chain data the features that could be detected were limited. A later genetic analysis associated a missense DCLRE1C variant with V-gene and J-gene trimming of TCR beta chains, and an independent cohort replicated the association. The authors suggested that the approach could potentially be extended to other disease states and immunological phenotypes. HLA typing was unavailable for some donors at each locus, so association tests used only the typed subset. A later analysis reported that several top co-occurrence clusters appeared linked to parvovirus B19, influenza, CMV and Epstein-Barr virus. The 87-base-pair reads could not distinguish some IMGT-functional V segments, including TRBV6-2 and TRBV6-3, so those segments were excluded. A further reported finding was that TCR beta sequences accurately predicted the HLA-A and HLA-B alleles for most subjects in the first cohort. In a later analysis, 16,951 TCR beta sequences were associated with specific HLA alleles at a false discovery rate of 0.05. A later analysis found that HLA-associated TCR beta chains were more clonally expanded and had lower generation probabilities than equally common non-associated chains. Correlated functional status among segregating V segments might be attributable to linkage disequilibrium, but an unknown experimental factor could not be ruled out. Broadly in line with IMGT annotations, most TCR beta V segments showed up in productive rearrangements about 87% or about 30% of the time in an earlier analysis of 587 of the donors. Across donors, most TCR sequences were observed very rarely, whereas some public TCRs were present in many individuals. Most CMV-associated TCR beta chains appeared to be HLA-restricted in a later analysis, and the HLA associations seemed to be driven largely by CMV exposure. Strong co-occurrence of HLA alleles, especially DR and DQ, made assigning TCR associations to individual alleles difficult. A cluster of highly shared sequence variants was judged likely to represent a technical artifact of the sequencing pipeline. The presence/absence analyses assumed that sequencing depth was roughly uniform across donors, and that assumption may not be true.

The chain was built from TRBV25-1 and TRBJ2-7; a weak D assignment points to TRBD1 (5 bases agree). This TCR came from a man aged 50 to 59 in good health and CMV-seropositive. What was sequenced was PBMCs. The CDR3 region: CASSPDSSYEQYF. The nucleotide sequence reads as follows: TGTGCCAGCAGTCCTGACAGCTCCTACGAGCAGTACTTC.